Each of the 19 T cell receptor beta chains below was sequenced from the same sample in a study of shared clonotypes between healthy human individuals. Using immunoSEQ multiplex PCR, the repertoire was profiled, and TCRdb retains in-frame clones only, with some absent. The sample carries millions of clones, 85% to 95% recorded once. Cells designated naive CD8 were CD45RO-negative and were positively selected for CCR7, with terminally differentiated effector memory CD45RA+ cells excluded. The sequenced sample consisted of naive CD8+ T cells from PBMCs. These receptors were collected from a man aged 18 to 29 in good health. Some clones in this sample may be carry-over from other donors' samples.

The CDR3, as DNA: TGTGCCACCTGCCTTGGGGGGCTAACCTACGAGCAGTACTTC. Translated, it gives CATCLGGLTYEQYF. The chain couples TRBV11-2 to TRBJ2-5, with D possibly being TRBD1 or TRBD2 (6 bases each). The tail of the sequence fits TRBJ2-7 better, so the J call may be wrong. Germline-derived CDR1 and CDR2 are SGHAT and FQNNGV. This CDR3 contains 14 residues.

In this sample, this clone turned up once. This chain uses TRBV9 with TRBJ2-7; 7 nucleotides align to TRBD1. V shed 0 bases, J shed 6 bases, and the junction held 6 bases outside the gene matches. Germline values: CDR1 SGDLS, CDR2 YYNGEE. This CDR3 spans 14 amino acids. The CDR3 nucleotides read TGTGCCAGCAGCGTAGAGGGGAACAGGGGCGAGCAGTACTTC. It translates to CASSVEGNRGEQYF. The complete variable domain, with remaining parts taken from reference TRBV9 and TRBJ2-7, reads DSGVTQTPKHLITATGQRVTLRCSPRSGDLSVYWYQQSLDQGLQFLIQYYNGEERAKGNILERFSAQQFPDLHSELNLSSLELGDSALYFCASSVEGNRGEQYFGPGTRLTVT.

This chain links TRBV11-2 with TRBJ2-3; TRBD1 might be the D (6 bases). V shed 5 bases and J shed 0 bases, with 15 bases lying between them. Germline CDR1 is SGHAT and CDR2 is FQNNGV. The CDR3 totals 16 residues. CDR3 bases: TGTGCCAGCAGCCGCACTCCGGGACATAGCACAGATACGCAGTATTTT. It yields the protein CASSRTPGHSTDTQYF.

CDR3 in DNA: TGTGCCAGCAGCTTGAGGCTAGCGGGAAGGATCGGGGAGCTGTTTTTT. As protein: CASSLRLAGRIGELFF. This rearrangement joins TRBV5-4 to TRBJ2-2; TRBD2 aligns across 9 bases. Germline CDR1 and CDR2: SGHNT and YYREEE (reference sequence). The CDR3 is made up of 16 amino acids. The J segment lost 7 bases and the V segment lost 1 base, leaving 8 bases of the junction unmatched.

J is TRBJ2-2 and V is TRBV7-9; D might be TRBD1 (6 bases). Trimming took off 5 bases at V and 6 bases at J, with 16 bases between the two ends. The CDR3 consists of 15 residues. Germline V gene data show CDR1 as SEHNR and CDR2 as FQNEAQ (reference sequence). CDR3 loop: CASSLVPGAAGELFF. The CDR3 DNA reads TGTGCCAGCAGCCTCGTTCCAGGGGCCGCCGGGGAGCTGTTTTTT.

This clone was counted a few times. The V gene is TRBV10-1, the J gene TRBJ2-3, with 8 bases that match TRBD1. Per germline, CDR1 WNHNN and CDR2 SYGVQD (reference sequence). CDR3 length: 14 amino acids. Trimming removed 4 bases from V and 3 bases from J; junction bases left unmatched: 3. The CDR3 nucleotides are TGCGCCAGCAGTGGAACAGGGGGTACAGATACGCAGTATTTT. This sequence encodes CASSGTGGTDTQYF.

The chain recombines TRBV7-8 with TRBJ2-3; TRBD1 matches 9 bases. The germline gives CDR1 SGHVS, CDR2 FQNEAQ. The CDR3 is 14 residues long. V lost 5 bases and J lost 4; bases outside the gene matches: 4. The CDR3 coding sequence is TGTGCCAGCAGCCAGACAGGGGGGGCAGATACGCAGTATTTT. It specifies CASSQTGGADTQYF.

This clone appeared once. The V and J genes are TRBV7-6 and TRBJ1-1; weak D call: TRBD1 (6 bases). CDR1 is SGHVS, CDR2 FNYEAQ, per germline. Trimming pared 5 bases from V and 4 bases from J, leaving 11 bases between. The CDR3 has 13 residues. CDR3 sequence reads: CASSIRGGTEAFF. CDR3 coding DNA: TGTGCCAGCAGCATCAGGGGAGGCACTGAAGCTTTCTTT.

This clone was seen only a few times. CDR3 sequence reads: CASSASPAGSPEAFF. CDR3 sequence (DNA): TGCGCCAGCAGTGCCTCACCCGCAGGGAGTCCTGAAGCTTTCTTT. V usage is TRBV10-1 and J usage is TRBJ1-1, with a tentative D call TRBD1 (5 bases). This CDR3 has 15 residues. The V gene's germline CDR1 is WNHNN and CDR2 SYGVQD (reference sequence). Trimming pared 4 bases from V and 6 bases from J, leaving 18 bases between.

The CDR3, as DNA: TGCGCCAGCAGAAACGGCTACGAGCAGTACTTC. Translation: CASRNGYEQYF. The rearrangement links TRBV5-1 to TRBJ2-7, with D hard to call. Trimming took 5 bases from V and 3 from J, leaving 6 bases between them. CDR3 size: 11 residues. Per the germline V gene, CDR1 is SGHRS and CDR2 is YFSETQ.

The chain combines TRBV15 with TRBJ2-3; D call uncertain. Per the germline V gene, CDR1 is LNHNV and CDR2 is YYDKDF (reference sequence). This CDR3 has 15 residues. Trimming removed 3 bases from V and 2 bases from J, with 12 bases in between. DNA of the CDR3: TGTGCCACCAGCAGGAACCCGCTTTTCACAGATACGCAGTATTTT. Its translation: CATSRNPLFTDTQYF.

The chain couples TRBV28 to TRBJ2-3; 9 positions match TRBD2. This CDR3 is built from 16 residues. The V gene's germline CDR1 is MDHEN and CDR2 SYDVKM. The trim removed 6 bases at V and 4 bases at J, leaving 11 bases unmatched. CDR3 loop: CASSLPGSGRPDTQYF. The DNA for the CDR3 is TGTGCCAGCAGCCTCCCCGGGAGCGGGAGGCCAGATACGCAGTATTTT.

The chain uses TRBV7-9 and TRBJ2-7; weak D call: TRBD2 (6 bases). With 5 bases removed from V and 5 bases from J, the gap between germline ends came to 19 bases. CDR3 length: 15 amino acids. Germline assignment: CDR1 SEHNR and CDR2 FQNEAQ (reference sequence). Written as DNA, the CDR3 is TGTGCCAGCAGCCTCCAGGCTAGCGCTGGGGACGAGCAGTACTTC. Its protein is CASSLQASAGDEQYF.

The gene calls are TRBV2 and TRBJ2-7; the D is unclear. The germline V gene has CDR1 SNHLY and CDR2 FYNNEI. The CDR3 spans 11 residues. The V gene lost 8 bases and the J gene lost 0 bases, with 5 bases spanning the gap. The CDR3 DNA follows: TGTGCCAGCCAGGCCTCCTACGAGCAGTACTTC. This codes for CASQASYEQYF.

The V and J genes are TRBV7-9 and TRBJ2-1; D is unclear. The length of the CDR3 is 15 residues. Germline V gives CDR1 SEHNR, CDR2 FQNEAQ (reference sequence). The V and J ends lost 4 bases and 2 bases respectively, with 12 bases between them. CDR3 bases: TGTGCCAGCAGCTCCACTGGGGTGGCCTACAATGAGCAGTTCTTC. It specifies CASSSTGVAYNEQFF.

This clone was detected once. The chain couples TRBV7-2 to TRBJ2-4; 9 positions agree with TRBD2. CDR3 size: 17 residues. Germline V gene data show CDR1 as SGHTA and CDR2 as FQGNSA. J lost 2 bases, V lost 2 bases, and 7 bases had no gene match. The CDR3 is CASSLLASGNPKNIQYF. Here the CDR3 DNA reads TGTGCCAGCAGCTTACTGGCTAGCGGGAATCCCAAAAACATTCAGTACTTC.

The V and J genes are TRBV7-7 and TRBJ2-3; TRBD2 matches at 7 bases. Germline trimming cut 5 bases from V and 2 bases from J; bases unmatched to any gene: 7. CDR1 and CDR2 from the germline V gene are SSHAT and FNYEAQ (reference sequence). This CDR3 is built from 15 residues. CDR3 region: CASSLGGGPTDTQYF. In nucleotides, the CDR3 is TGTGCCAGCAGCCTTGGGGGAGGGCCCACAGATACGCAGTATTTT. Together with reference TRBV7-7 and TRBJ2-3, the CDR3 gives the full variable domain: GAGVSQSPRYKVTKRGQDVTLRCDPISSHATLYWYQQALGQGPEFLTYFNYEAQPDKSGLPSDRFSAERPEGSISTLTIQRTEQRDSAMYRCASSLGGGPTDTQYFGPGTRLTVL.

As to this clone: Other nucleotide sequences in the sample specify the same CDR3. The chain links TRBV27 to TRBJ2-7; 8 bases match TRBD1. The CDR3 runs 14 residues. CDR1 is MNHEY and CDR2 is SMNVEV in the germline V gene (reference sequence). The J segment lost 2 bases and the V segment lost 5 bases, leaving 5 bases of the junction unmatched. CDR3 in DNA: TGTGCCAGCAGTACCGGGACAGGACCCTACGAGCAGTACTTC. Translation: CASSTGTGPYEQYF.

The chain links TRBV6-1 to TRBJ2-2, with D possibly being TRBD1 or TRBD2 (5 bases each). This CDR3 contains 14 residues. Trimming removed 3 bases from V and 6 bases from J, with 11 bases in between. The germline V gene encodes CDR1 MNHNS and CDR2 SASEGT. The CDR3, as DNA: TGTGCCAGCAGTGAGGGACCAAAGGCCGGGGAGCTGTTTTTT. It specifies CASSEGPKAGELFF.